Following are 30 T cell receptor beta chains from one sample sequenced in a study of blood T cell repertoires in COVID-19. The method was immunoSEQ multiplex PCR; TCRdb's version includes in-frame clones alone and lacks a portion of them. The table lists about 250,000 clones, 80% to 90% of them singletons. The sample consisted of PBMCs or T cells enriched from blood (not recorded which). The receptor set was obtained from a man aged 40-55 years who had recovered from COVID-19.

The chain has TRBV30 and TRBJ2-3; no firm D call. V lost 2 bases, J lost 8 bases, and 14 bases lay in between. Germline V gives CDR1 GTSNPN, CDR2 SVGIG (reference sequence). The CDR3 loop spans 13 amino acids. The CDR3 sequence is CAWSSGSQGTQYF. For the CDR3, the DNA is TGTGCCTGGAGTTCAGGATCTCAAGGTACGCAGTATTTT. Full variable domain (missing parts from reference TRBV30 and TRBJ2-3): SQTIHQWPATLVQPVGSPLSLECTVEGTSNPNLYWYRQAAGRGLQLLFYSVGIGQISSEVPQNLSASRPQDRQFILSSKKLLLSDSGFYLCAWSSGSQGTQYFGPGTRLTVL.

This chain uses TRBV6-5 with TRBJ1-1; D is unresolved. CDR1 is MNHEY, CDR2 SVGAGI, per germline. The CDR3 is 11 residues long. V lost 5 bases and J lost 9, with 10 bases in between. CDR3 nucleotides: TGTGCCAGCAGTCCCGGGTACCAAGCTTTCTTT. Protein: CASSPGYQAFF.

CDR3 protein: CASSRIMYGRGNTIYF. The CDR3 DNA reads as TGCGCCAGCAGCCGAATTATGTACGGTAGAGGAAACACCATATATTTT. The V call is TRBV4-1, the J call TRBJ1-3, with D unresolved. The germline V and J ends were trimmed by 4 bases and 4 bases, with 17 bases remaining between them. The germline gives CDR1 MGHRA, CDR2 YSYEKL. The CDR3 has 16 amino acids.

The CDR3 DNA follows: TGTGCCAGCAGCTTGGGACAGCTCTCTGGAAACACCATATATTTT. It specifies CASSLGQLSGNTIYF. This rearrangement joins TRBV5-4 to TRBJ1-3; D is possibly TRBD1 (5 bases). Germline lookup yields CDR1 SGHNT and CDR2 YYREEE (reference sequence). Deletions cut 0 bases from V and 0 bases from J, with 7 bases between. The CDR3 is made up of 15 amino acids.

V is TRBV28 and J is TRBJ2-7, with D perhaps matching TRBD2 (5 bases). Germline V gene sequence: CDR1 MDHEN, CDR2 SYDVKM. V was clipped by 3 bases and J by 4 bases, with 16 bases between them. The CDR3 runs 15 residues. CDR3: CASSFYLESGYEQYF. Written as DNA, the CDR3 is TGTGCCAGCAGTTTTTATCTAGAATCGGGGTACGAGCAGTACTTC.

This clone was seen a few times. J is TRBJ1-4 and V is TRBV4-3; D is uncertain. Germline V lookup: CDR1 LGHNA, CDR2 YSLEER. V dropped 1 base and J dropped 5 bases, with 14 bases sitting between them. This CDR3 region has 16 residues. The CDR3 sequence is CASSQGIGVRNEKLFF. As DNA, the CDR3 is TGCGCCAGCAGCCAAGGTATCGGGGTTAGGAATGAAAAACTGTTTTTT.

The CDR3 region is CASSLEPNSPLHF. CDR3 DNA: TGTGCCAGCAGCTTAGAGCCGAATTCACCCCTCCACTTT. This sequence joins TRBV7-9 and TRBJ1-6, with D unresolved. The CDR3 contains 13 residues. The germline V and J ends were trimmed by 1 base and 7 bases, with 5 bases remaining between them. Per the germline V gene, CDR1 is SEHNR and CDR2 is FQNEAQ (reference sequence).

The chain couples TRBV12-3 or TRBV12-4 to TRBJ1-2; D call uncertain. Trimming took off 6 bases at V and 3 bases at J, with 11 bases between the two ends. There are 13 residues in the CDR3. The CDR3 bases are TGTGCCAGCAGCTTTGGGCCGGACTATGGCTACACCTTC. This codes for CASSFGPDYGYTF.

The CDR3 sequence: CASSVWTGDGQPQHF. The CDR3 DNA reads TGTGCCAGTAGTGTATGGACAGGGGATGGGCAGCCCCAGCATTTT. V gene TRBV19 combines with J gene TRBJ1-5; 9 nucleotides line up with TRBD1. The V and J ends lost 5 bases and 7 bases, in that order; junction bases with no gene match: 9. Germline loops: CDR1 LNHDA, CDR2 SQIVND (reference sequence). This CDR3 contains 15 residues.

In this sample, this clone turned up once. As DNA, the CDR3 is TGCAGTGCTAGTTACGGGGGTTACGAGCAGTACTTC. Protein product: CSASYGGYEQYF. The chain joins TRBV20-1 to TRBJ2-7; a weak D match, TRBD2 (6 bases). V lost 3 bases and J lost 4, with 10 bases in between. This CDR3 has 12 residues. Germline CDR1 DFQATT, CDR2 SNEGSKA (reference sequence).

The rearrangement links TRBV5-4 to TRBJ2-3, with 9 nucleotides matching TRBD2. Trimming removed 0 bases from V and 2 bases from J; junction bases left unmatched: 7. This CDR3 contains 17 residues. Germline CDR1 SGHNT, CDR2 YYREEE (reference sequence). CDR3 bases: TGTGCCAGCAGCTTGGGACTAGCGGCCATACACACAGATACGCAGTATTTT. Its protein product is CASSLGLAAIHTDTQYF.

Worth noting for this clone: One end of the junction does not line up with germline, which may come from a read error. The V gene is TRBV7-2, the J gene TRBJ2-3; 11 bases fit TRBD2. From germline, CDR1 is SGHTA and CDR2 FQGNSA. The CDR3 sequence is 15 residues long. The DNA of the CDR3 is TGTGCCAGCAGCCTAGCGGGAGGCAAAACAGATACGCAGTATTTT. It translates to CASSLAGGKTDTQYF.

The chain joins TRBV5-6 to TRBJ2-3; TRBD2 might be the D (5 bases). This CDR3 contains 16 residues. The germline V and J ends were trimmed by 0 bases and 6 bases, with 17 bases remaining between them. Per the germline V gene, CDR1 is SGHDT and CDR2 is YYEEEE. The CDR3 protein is CASSLAGLTLGDTQYF. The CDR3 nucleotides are TGTGCCAGCAGCTTGGCTGGACTGACTTTAGGCGATACGCAGTATTTT.

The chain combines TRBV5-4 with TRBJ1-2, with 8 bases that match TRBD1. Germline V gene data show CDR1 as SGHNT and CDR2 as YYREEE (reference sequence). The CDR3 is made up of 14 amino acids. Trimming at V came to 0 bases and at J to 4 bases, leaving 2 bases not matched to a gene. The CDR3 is CASSLVGQGYGYTF. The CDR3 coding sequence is TGTGCCAGCAGCTTGGTCGGACAGGGCTATGGCTACACCTTC.

CDR3 sequence reads: CARSVQENTEAFF. DNA for the CDR3: TGTGCTCGGAGTGTACAGGAGAACACTGAAGCTTTCTTT. This chain joins TRBV30 and TRBJ1-1, with D tentatively TRBD1 (5 bases). In germline, CDR1 is GTSNPN, CDR2 SVGIG (reference sequence). The CDR3 sequence is 13 residues long.

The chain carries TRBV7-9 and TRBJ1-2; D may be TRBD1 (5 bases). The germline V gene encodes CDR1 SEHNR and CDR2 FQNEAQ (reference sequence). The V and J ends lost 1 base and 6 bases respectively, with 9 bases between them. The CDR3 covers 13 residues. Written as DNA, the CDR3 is TGTGCCAGCAGCTTAGGGGAGGGGAATGGCTACACCTTC. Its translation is CASSLGEGNGYTF.

The chain's CDR3 is CASSLVLAGASYEQYF. CDR3 sequence (DNA): TGCGCCAGCAGCTTGGTACTAGCGGGGGCATCCTACGAGCAGTACTTC. The chain combines TRBV5-1 with TRBJ2-7; 11 nucleotides line up with TRBD2. This CDR3 has 16 residues. Germline V gives CDR1 SGHRS, CDR2 YFSETQ. V shed 0 bases, J shed 1 base, and the junction held 3 bases outside the gene matches. Together with reference TRBV5-1 and TRBJ2-7, the CDR3 gives the full variable domain: KAGVTQTPRYLIKTRGQQVTLSCSPISGHRSVSWYQQTPGQGLQFLFEYFSETQRNKGNFPGRFSGRQFSNSRSEMNVSTLELGDSALYLCASSLVLAGASYEQYFGPGTRLTVT.

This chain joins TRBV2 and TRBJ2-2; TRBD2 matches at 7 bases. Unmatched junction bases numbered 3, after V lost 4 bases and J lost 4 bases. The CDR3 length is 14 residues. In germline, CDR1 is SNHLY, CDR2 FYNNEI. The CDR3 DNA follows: TGTGCCAGCAGTGCTTGGGGGGGCACCGGGGAGCTGTTTTTT. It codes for CASSAWGGTGELFF.

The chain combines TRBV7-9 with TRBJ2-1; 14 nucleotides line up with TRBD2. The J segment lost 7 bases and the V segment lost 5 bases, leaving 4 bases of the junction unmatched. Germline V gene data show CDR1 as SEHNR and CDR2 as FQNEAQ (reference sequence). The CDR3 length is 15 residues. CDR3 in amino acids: CASSPGLAGVNEQFF. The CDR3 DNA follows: TGTGCCAGCAGCCCGGGACTAGCGGGAGTGAATGAGCAGTTCTTC.

CDR3 sequence reads: CASSKVTSDYTDTQYF. For the CDR3, the DNA is TGTGCCAGCAGCAAAGTCACTAGCGACTACACAGATACGCAGTATTTT. The chain employs TRBV21-1 and TRBJ2-3; TRBD2, the D gene given by the table, was not confirmed from the DNA. TRBV21-1 is classified as a pseudogene. The CDR3 runs to 16 residues.

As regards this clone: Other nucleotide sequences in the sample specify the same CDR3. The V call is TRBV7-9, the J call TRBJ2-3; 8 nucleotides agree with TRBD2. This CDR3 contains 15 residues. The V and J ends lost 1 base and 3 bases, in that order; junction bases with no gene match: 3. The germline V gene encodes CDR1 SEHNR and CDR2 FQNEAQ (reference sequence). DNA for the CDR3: TGTGCCAGCAGCTTAGTGGCGGGAGGAACAGATACGCAGTATTTT. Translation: CASSLVAGGTDTQYF.

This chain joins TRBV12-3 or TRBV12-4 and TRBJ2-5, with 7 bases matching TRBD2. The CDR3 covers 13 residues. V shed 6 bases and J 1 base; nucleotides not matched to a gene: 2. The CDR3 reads CASRLAVQETQYF. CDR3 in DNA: TGTGCCAGCAGGCTAGCGGTCCAAGAGACCCAGTACTTC.

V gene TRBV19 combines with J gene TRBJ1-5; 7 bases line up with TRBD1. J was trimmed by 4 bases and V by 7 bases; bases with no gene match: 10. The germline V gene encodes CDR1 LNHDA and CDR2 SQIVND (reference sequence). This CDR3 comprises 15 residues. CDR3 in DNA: TGTGCCAGTACCACGAGACAGGGCCTAAATCAGCCCCAGCATTTT. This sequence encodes CASTTRQGLNQPQHF. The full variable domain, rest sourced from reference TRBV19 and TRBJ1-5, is DGGITQSPKYLFRKEGQNVTLSCEQNLNHDAMYWYRQDPGQGLRLIYYSQIVNDFQKGDIAEGYSVSREKKESFPLTVTSAQKNPTAFYLCASTTRQGLNQPQHFGDGTRLSIL.

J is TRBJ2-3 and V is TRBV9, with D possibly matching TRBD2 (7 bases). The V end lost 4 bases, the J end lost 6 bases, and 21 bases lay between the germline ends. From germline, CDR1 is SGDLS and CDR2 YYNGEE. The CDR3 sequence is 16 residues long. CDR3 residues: CASSPGPRGGSDTQYF. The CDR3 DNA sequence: TGTGCCAGCAGCCCAGGACCGAGGGGGGGTTCGGATACGCAGTATTTT.

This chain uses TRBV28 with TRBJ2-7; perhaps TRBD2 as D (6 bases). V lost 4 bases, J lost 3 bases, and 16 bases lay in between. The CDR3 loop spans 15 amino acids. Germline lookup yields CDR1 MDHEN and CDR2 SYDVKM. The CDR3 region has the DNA TGTGCCAGCAGTTCGGGGGACTCTTCGATCTACGAGCAGTACTTC. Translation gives CASSSGDSSIYEQYF.

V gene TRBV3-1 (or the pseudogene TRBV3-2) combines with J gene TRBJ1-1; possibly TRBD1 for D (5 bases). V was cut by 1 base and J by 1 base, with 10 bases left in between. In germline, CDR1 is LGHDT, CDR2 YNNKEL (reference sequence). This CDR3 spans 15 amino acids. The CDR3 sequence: CASSQVPQGNTEAFF. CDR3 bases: TGTGCCAGCAGCCAAGTACCTCAGGGGAACACTGAAGCTTTCTTT.

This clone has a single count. CDR3: CATSPRNTGELFF. CDR3 nucleotides: TGTGCCACCTCACCTAGAAACACCGGGGAGCTGTTTTTT. The V and J genes are TRBV10-3 and TRBJ2-2; D ambiguous. CDR1 is ENHRY, CDR2 SYGVKD, per germline. This CDR3 region has 13 residues. Trimming took 10 bases from V and 2 from J, leaving 11 bases between them.

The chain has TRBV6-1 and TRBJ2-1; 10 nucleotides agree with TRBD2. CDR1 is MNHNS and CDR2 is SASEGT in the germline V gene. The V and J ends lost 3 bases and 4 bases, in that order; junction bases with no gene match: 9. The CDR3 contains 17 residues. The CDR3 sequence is CASSDGWLAGAYNEQFF. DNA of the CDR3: TGTGCCAGCAGTGATGGGTGGCTAGCGGGGGCTTACAATGAGCAGTTCTTC.

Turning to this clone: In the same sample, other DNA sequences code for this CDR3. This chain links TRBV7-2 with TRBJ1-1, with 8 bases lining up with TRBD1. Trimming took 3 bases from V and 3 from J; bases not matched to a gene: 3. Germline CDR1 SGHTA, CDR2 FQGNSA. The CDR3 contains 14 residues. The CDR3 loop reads CASSLTGADTEAFF. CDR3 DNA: TGTGCCAGCAGCTTGACAGGGGCGGACACTGAAGCTTTCTTT.

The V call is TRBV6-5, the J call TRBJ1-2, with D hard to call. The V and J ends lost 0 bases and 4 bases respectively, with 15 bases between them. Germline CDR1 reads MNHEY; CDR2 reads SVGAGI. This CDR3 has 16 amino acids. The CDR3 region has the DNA TGTGCCAGCAGTTACTCGAGAAGTTGGGCGGGCTATGGCTACACCTTC. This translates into CASSYSRSWAGYGYTF.